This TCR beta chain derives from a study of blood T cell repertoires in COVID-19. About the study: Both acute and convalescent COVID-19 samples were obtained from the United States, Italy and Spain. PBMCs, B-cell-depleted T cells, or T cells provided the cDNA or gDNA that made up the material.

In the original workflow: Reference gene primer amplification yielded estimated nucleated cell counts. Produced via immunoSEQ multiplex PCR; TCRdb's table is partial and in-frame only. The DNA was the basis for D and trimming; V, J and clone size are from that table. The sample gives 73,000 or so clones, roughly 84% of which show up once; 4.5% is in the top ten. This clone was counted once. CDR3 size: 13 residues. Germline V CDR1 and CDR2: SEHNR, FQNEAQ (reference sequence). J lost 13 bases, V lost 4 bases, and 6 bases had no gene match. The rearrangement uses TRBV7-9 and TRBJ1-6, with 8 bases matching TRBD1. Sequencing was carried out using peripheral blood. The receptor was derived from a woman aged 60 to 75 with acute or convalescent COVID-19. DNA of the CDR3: TGTGCCAGCAGCTCCCAGGGGGCGACCCCCCTCCACTTT. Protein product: CASSSQGATPLHF.